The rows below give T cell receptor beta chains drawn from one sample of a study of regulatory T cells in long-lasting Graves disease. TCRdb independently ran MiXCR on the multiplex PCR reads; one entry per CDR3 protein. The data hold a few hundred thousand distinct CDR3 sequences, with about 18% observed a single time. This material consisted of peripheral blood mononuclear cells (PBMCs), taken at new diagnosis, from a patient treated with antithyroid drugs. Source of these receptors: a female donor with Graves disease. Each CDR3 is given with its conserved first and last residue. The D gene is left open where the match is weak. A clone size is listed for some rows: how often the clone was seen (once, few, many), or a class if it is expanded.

CATRNQGDYGYTF	TGTGCCACCCGAAATCAGGGGGACTATGGCTACACCTTC	TRBV10-3	TRBJ1-2	TRBD1	many
CASSFGQGASESEQFF	TGTGCCAGCAGTTTTGGGCAGGGGGCGTCTGAAAGTGAGCAGTTCTTC	TRBV27	TRBJ2-1	TRBD1	many
CASSLEDRDHEQYF	TGTGCCAGCAGCTTAGAGGACAGGGACCACGAGCAGTACTTC	TRBV7-2	TRBJ2-7	TRBD1	few
CASSLSGISGANVLTF	TGTGCCAGCAGTTTATCGGGGATCTCTGGGGCCAACGTCCTGACTTTC	TRBV28	TRBJ2-6	-	many
CASSPWGDTSGTADTQYF	TGTGCCAGCAGTCCCTGGGGAGATACTAGCGGGACGGCAGATACGCAGTATTTT	TRBV28	TRBJ2-3	TRBD2	many
CASSVGASGRGDEQFF	TGTGCCAGCAGCGTAGGCGCTAGCGGGAGAGGGGATGAGCAGTTCTTC	TRBV9	TRBJ2-1	TRBD2	many
CASSSGSDYGYTF	TGTGCCAGCTCATCGGGGTCGGACTATGGCTACACCTTC	TRBV18	TRBJ1-2	-	many
CASIPHSTGELFF	TGTGCCAGCATACCCCACTCCACCGGGGAGCTGTTTTTT	TRBV6-1	TRBJ2-2	-	many
CASTPGGRSYEQYF	TGTGCCAGCACCCCTGGGGGGAGGTCCTACGAGCAGTACTTC	TRBV28	TRBJ2-7	-	many
CASSVGVTGYGYTF	TGTGCCAGCAGCGTTGGCGTAACTGGCTATGGCTACACCTTC	TRBV11-3	TRBJ1-2	-	many
CAWSAGAGEQFF	TGTGCCTGGAGTGCAGGAGCCGGTGAGCAGTTCTTC	TRBV30	TRBJ2-1	-	many
CSALAAGELLGEQFF	TGCAGTGCTCTGGCAGCGGGAGAACTGTTAGGGGAGCAGTTCTTC	TRBV20-1	TRBJ2-1	TRBD2	-
CASSRQGNIQYF	TGTGCCAGCAGCCGACAGGGAAACATTCAGTACTTC	TRBV2	TRBJ2-4	TRBD1	many
CSAKGGAGGYTF	TGCAGTGCTAAAGGGGGCGCCGGGGGCTACACCTTC	TRBV20-1	TRBJ1-2	TRBD1	-
CASSLNPLGGYTF	TGTGCCAGCAGTTTAAACCCCCTTGGGGGCTACACCTTC	TRBV12-3/TRBV12-4	TRBJ1-2	-	many
CATSTSLGNTEAFF	TGTGCCACCAGTACCTCTTTGGGGAACACTGAAGCTTTCTTT	TRBV24-1	TRBJ1-1	-	many
CASSIEGGWSYEQYF	TGTGCCAGTAGTATCGAAGGGGGGTGGTCCTACGAGCAGTACTTC	TRBV19	TRBJ2-7	-	many
CASSRWHGETGANVLTF	TGTGCCAGCAGTCGGTGGCATGGGGAAACAGGGGCCAACGTCCTGACTTTC	TRBV6-1	TRBJ2-6	-	many
CASSYGTSGSGDTQYF	TGTGCCAGCAGCTATGGGACTAGCGGGAGCGGAGATACGCAGTATTTT	TRBV28	TRBJ2-3	TRBD2	many
CASSEATGWGNEQFF	TGTGCCAGCAGTGAAGCCACAGGCTGGGGCAATGAGCAGTTCTTC	TRBV2	TRBJ2-1	-	many
CATSDLDRFPGELFF	TGTGCCACCAGTGATTTGGACAGGTTCCCCGGGGAGCTGTTTTTT	TRBV24-1	TRBJ2-2	-	many
CAISDQGGSGETQYF	TGTGCCATCAGTGATCAGGGTGGGTCCGGGGAGACCCAGTACTTC	TRBV10-3	TRBJ2-5	-	many
CASSFREGGFDTQYF	TGTGCCAGCAGTTTCCGGGAGGGCGGGTTCGATACGCAGTATTTT	TRBV12-3/TRBV12-4	TRBJ2-3	TRBD2	many
CASSLGRSNYGYTF	TGTGCCAGCAGCTTAGGCAGGTCTAACTATGGCTACACCTTC	TRBV11-3	TRBJ1-2	-	many
CASSYPRTGEHEQYF	TGTGCCAGCAGTTACCCACGGACAGGGGAGCACGAGCAGTACTTC	TRBV6-5	TRBJ2-7	TRBD1	-
CASSLDPGDTEAFF	TGTGCCAGCAGTTTAGATCCAGGGGACACTGAAGCTTTCTTT	TRBV28	TRBJ1-1	-	many
CASTPEGSYGYTF	TGTGCCAGCACCCCGGAGGGGAGCTATGGCTACACCTTC	TRBV2	TRBJ1-2	-	many
CASSWYRGQGTKTQYF	TGTGCCAGCAGCTGGTACAGGGGGCAAGGCACAAAGACCCAGTACTTC	TRBV5-6	TRBJ2-5	TRBD1	many
CASSFGVAGWENEQFF	TGCGCCAGCAGCTTCGGGGTAGCGGGTTGGGAGAATGAGCAGTTCTTC	TRBV5-1	TRBJ2-1	TRBD2	-
CASTPGEGNQPQHF	TGTGCCAGCACTCCAGGGGAAGGGAATCAGCCCCAGCATTTT	TRBV3-1	TRBJ1-5	-	many
CASSNSGSSTGELFF	TGTGCCAGCAGCAATAGCGGGAGTAGCACCGGGGAGCTGTTTTTT	TRBV12-3/TRBV12-4	TRBJ2-2	TRBD2	many
CAWIEGNGDNEQFF	TGTGCCTGGATAGAGGGTAACGGGGACAATGAGCAGTTCTTC	TRBV30	TRBJ2-1	-	many
CASSSGQGKGTNEKLFF	TGTGCCAGCAGCTCGGGACAGGGGAAGGGCACTAATGAAAAACTGTTTTTT	TRBV5-5	TRBJ1-4	TRBD1	many
CASSSTGSSNQPQHF	TGTGCCAGTAGCTCTACAGGGTCCAGCAATCAGCCCCAGCATTTT	TRBV19	TRBJ1-5	-	many
CASSPLRQPYNSPLHF	TGTGCCAGCAGCCCCCTAAGGCAGCCTTATAATTCACCCCTCCACTTT	TRBV3-1	TRBJ1-6	-	many
CASSEAWGQPQHF	TGTGCCAGCAGTGAAGCGTGGGGTCAGCCCCAGCATTTT	TRBV6-1	TRBJ1-5	-	few
CSVFLGGRSQETQYF	TGCAGCGTTTTTTTAGGCGGGAGGAGCCAAGAGACCCAGTACTTC	TRBV29-1	TRBJ2-5	TRBD2	many
CASSLTHSSGANVLTF	TGTGCCAGCAGCTTAACGCACAGCTCTGGGGCCAACGTCCTGACTTTC	TRBV7-3	TRBJ2-6	-	-
CASSYKGLADPYEQYF	TGTGCCAGCAGTTACAAAGGACTAGCGGACCCCTACGAGCAGTACTTC	TRBV6-5	TRBJ2-7	TRBD2	-
CASSFGTGTTNYGYTF	TGTGCCAGCAGCTTTGGGACAGGGACAACTAACTATGGCTACACCTTC	TRBV7-2	TRBJ1-2	TRBD1	many
CASSSTPGYTPYEQYF	TGTGCCAGCAGCTCCACCCCCGGGTACACACCCTACGAGCAGTACTTC	TRBV4-2	TRBJ2-7	-	many